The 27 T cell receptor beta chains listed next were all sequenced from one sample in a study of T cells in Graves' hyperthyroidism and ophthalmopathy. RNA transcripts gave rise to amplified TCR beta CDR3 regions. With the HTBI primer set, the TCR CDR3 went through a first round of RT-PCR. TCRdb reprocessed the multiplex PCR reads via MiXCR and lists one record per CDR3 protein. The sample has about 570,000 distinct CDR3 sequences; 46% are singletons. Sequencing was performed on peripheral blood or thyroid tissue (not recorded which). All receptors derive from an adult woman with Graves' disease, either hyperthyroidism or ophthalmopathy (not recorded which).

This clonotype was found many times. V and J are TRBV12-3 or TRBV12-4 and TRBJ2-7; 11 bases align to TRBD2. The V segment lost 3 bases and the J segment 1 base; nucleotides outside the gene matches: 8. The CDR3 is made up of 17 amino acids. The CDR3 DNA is TGTGCCAGCAGTTTCGGGGTAGCGGGAGGGCCTTCCTACGAGCAGTACTTC. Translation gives CASSFGVAGGPSYEQYF.

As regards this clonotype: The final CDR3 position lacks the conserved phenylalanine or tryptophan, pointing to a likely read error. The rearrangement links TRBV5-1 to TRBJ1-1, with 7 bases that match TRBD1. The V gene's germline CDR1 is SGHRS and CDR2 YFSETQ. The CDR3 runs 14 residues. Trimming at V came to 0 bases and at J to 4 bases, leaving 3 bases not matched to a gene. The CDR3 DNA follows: TGCGCCAGCAGCTTGGCAGGGGGGCCCACTGAAGCTTTCTTG. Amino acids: CASSLAGGPTEAFL.

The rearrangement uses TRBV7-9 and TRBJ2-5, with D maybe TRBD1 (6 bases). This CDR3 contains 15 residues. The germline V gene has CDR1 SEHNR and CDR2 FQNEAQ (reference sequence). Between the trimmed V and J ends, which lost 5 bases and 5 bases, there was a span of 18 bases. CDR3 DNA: TGTGCCAGCAGCCCCGGGTCAGAGAGGGGGGAGACCCAGTACTTC. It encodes CASSPGSERGETQYF.

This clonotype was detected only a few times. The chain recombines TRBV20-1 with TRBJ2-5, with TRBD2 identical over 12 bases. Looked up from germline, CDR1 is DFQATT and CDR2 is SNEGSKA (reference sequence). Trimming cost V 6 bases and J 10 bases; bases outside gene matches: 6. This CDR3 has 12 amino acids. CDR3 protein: CSASSLAGGQYF. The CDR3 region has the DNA TGCAGTGCCAGCTCACTAGCGGGAGGCCAGTACTTC.

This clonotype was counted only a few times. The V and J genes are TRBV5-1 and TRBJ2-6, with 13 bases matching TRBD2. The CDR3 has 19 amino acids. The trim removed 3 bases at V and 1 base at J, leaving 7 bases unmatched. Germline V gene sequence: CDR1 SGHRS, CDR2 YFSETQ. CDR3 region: CASSSTSGRAVSGANVLTF. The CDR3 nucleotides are TGCGCCAGCAGCTCCACTAGCGGGAGGGCCGTTTCTGGGGCCAACGTCCTGACTTTC. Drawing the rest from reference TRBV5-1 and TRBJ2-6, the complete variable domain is KAGVTQTPRYLIKTRGQQVTLSCSPISGHRSVSWYQQTPGQGLQFLFEYFSETQRNKGNFPGRFSGRQFSNSRSEMNVSTLELGDSALYLCASSSTSGRAVSGANVLTFGAGSRLTVL.

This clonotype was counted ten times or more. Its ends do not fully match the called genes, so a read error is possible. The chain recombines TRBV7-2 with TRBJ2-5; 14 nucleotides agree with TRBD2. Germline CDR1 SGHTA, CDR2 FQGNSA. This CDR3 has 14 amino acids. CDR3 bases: TGTGCCAGCAGCCCGCCGGGACTAGCGGGAGTGCCTGGGTTC. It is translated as CASSPPGLAGVPGF.

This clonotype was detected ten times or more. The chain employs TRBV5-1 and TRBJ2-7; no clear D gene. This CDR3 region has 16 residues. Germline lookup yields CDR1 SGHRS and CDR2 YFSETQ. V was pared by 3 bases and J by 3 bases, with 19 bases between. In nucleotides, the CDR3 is TGCGCCAGCAGCTCATTGAACTCTAAATTAAACTACGAGCAGTACTTC. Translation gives CASSSLNSKLNYEQYF.

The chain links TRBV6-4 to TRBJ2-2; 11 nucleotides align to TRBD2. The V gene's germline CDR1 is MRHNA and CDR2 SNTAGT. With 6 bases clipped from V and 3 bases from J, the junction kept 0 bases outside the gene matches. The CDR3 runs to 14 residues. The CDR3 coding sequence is TGTGCCAGCAGACTAGCGGGGGACACCGGGGAGCTGTTTTTT. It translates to CASRLAGDTGELFF.

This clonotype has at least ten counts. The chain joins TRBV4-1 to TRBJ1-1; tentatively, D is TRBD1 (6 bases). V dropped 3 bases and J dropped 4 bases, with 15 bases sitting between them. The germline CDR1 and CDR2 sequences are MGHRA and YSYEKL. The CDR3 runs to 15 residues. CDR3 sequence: CASSHRQVEFTEAFF. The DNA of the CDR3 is TGCGCCAGCAGCCATCGACAGGTGGAGTTCACTGAAGCTTTCTTT.

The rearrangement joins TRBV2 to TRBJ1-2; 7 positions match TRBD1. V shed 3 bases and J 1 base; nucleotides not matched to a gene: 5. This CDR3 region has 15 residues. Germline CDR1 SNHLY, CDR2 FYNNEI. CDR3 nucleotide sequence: TGTGCCAGCAGTGAGAGGACAGGAGATAACTATGGCTACACCTTC. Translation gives CASSERTGDNYGYTF.

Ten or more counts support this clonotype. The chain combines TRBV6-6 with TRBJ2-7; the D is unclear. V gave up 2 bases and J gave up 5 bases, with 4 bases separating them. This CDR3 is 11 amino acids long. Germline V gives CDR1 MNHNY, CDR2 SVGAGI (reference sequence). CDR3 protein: CASSYPDEQYF. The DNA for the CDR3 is TGTGCCAGCAGTTACCCAGACGAGCAGTACTTC.

Here the CDR3 DNA reads TGTGCCAGCAGCTTACCCCCCGGGACACTGAACACTGAAGCTTTCTTT. Its translation: CASSLPPGTLNTEAFF. V usage is TRBV7-2 and J usage is TRBJ1-1; weak D call: TRBD1 (6 bases). Germline V CDR1 and CDR2: SGHTA, FQGNSA. V was pared by 2 bases and J by 0 bases, with 13 bases between. The CDR3 is made up of 16 amino acids.

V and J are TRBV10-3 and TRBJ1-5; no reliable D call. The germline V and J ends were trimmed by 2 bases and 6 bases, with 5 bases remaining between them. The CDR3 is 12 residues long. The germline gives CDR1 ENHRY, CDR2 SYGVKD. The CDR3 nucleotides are TGTGCCATCAGTGAGGGATTTCAGCCCCAGCATTTT. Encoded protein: CAISEGFQPQHF.

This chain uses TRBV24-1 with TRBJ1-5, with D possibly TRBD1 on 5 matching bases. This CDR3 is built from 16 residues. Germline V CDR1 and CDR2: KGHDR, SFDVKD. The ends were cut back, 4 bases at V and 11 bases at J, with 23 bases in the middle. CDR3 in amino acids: CATSDPLAPAGETQHF. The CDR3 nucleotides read TGTGCCACCAGTGACCCGTTGGCCCCGGCGGGGGAGACCCAGCATTTT.

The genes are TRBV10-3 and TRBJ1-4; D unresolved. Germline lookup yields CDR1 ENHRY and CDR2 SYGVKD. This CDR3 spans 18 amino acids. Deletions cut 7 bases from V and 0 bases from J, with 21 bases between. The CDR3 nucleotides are TGTGCCATCAAGGTGGGTCCTGGATCAAGTGCAACTAATGAAAAACTGTTTTTT. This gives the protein CAIKVGPGSSATNEKLFF.

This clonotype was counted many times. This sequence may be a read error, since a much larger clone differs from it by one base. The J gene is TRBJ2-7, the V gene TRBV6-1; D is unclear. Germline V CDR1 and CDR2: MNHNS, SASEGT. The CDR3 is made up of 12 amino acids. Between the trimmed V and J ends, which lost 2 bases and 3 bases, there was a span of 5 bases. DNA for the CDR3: TGTGCCAGCAGTGAACACGGCTACGAGCAGTACTTC. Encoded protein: CASSEHGYEQYF.

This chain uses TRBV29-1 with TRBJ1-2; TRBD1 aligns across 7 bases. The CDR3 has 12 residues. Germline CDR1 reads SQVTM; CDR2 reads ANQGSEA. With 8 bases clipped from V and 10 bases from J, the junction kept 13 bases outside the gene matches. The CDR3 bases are TGCAGCAGTTACGAGGGGGCGAGGACCTACACCTTC. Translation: CSSYEGARTYTF.

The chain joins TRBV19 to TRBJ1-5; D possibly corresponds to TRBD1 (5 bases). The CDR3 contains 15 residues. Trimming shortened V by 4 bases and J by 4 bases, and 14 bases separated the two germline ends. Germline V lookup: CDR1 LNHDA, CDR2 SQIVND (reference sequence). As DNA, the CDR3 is TGTGCCAGTAGTAACGACGGGGGAGGTAATCAGCCCCAGCATTTT. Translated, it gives CASSNDGGGNQPQHF.

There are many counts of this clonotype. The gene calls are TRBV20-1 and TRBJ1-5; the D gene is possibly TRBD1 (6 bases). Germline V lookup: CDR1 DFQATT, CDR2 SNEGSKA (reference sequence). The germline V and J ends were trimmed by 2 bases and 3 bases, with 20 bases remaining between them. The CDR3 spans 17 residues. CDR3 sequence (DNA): TGCAGTGCTAGAAATCACTTCAAACAGGGAAACAATCAGCCCCAGCATTTT. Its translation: CSARNHFKQGNNQPQHF.

CDR3 coding DNA: TGTGCCAGCAGCGTAGATGGAACACTCCAAGAGACCCAGTACTTC. Its protein product is CASSVDGTLQETQYF. This chain joins TRBV9 and TRBJ2-5; D is undetermined. The CDR3 extends over 15 amino acids. CDR1 SGDLS and CDR2 YYNGEE come from the germline V gene. V lost 0 bases, J lost 1 base, and 10 bases lay in between. The full variable domain, with the rest looked up from reference TRBV9 and TRBJ2-5, is DSGVTQTPKHLITATGQRVTLRCSPRSGDLSVYWYQQSLDQGLQFLIQYYNGEERAKGNILERFSAQQFPDLHSELNLSSLELGDSALYFCASSVDGTLQETQYFGPGTRLLVL.

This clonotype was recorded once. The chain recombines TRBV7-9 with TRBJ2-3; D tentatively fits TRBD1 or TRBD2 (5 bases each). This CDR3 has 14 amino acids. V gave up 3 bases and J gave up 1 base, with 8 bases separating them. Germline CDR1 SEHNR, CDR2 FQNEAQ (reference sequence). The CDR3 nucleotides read TGTGCCAGCAGCTTGGGACGGGGCACAGATACGCAGTATTTT. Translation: CASSLGRGTDTQYF.

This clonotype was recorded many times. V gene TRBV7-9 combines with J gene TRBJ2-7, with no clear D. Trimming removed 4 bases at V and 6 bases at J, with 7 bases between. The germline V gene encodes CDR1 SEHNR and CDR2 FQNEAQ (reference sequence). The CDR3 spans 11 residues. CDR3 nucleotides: TGTGCCAGCAGCTACAAGGGCGAGCAGTACTTC. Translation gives CASSYKGEQYF.

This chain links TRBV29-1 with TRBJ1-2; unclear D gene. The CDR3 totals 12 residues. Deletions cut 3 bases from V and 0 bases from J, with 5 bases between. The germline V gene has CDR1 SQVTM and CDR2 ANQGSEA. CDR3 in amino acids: CSVEAANYGYTF. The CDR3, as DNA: TGCAGCGTTGAGGCAGCTAACTATGGCTACACCTTC.

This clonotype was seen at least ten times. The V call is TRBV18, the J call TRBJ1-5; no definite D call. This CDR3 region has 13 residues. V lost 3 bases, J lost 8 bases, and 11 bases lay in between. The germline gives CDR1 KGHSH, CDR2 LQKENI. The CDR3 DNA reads TGTGCCAGCTCACCCGACCGCCGTGAGCCCCAGCATTTT. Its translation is CASSPDRREPQHF.

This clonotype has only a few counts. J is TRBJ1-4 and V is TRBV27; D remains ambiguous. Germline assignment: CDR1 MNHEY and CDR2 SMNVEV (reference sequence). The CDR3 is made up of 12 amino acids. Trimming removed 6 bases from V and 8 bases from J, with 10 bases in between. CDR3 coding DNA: TGTGCCAGCAGATCACTTCAGGAAAAACTGTTTTTT. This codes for CASRSLQEKLFF. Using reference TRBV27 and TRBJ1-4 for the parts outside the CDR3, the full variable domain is EAQVTQNPRYLITVTGKKLTVTCSQNMNHEYMSWYRQDPGLGLRQIYYSMNVEVTDKGDVPEGYKVSRKEKRNFPLILESPSPNQTSLYFCASRSLQEKLFFGSGTQLSVL.

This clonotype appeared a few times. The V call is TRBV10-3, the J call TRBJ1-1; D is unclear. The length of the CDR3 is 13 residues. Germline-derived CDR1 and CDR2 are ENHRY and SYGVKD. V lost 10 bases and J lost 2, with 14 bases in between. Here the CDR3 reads CASSWAINTEAFF. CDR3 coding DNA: TGTGCCAGCAGCTGGGCGATCAACACTGAAGCTTTCTTT.

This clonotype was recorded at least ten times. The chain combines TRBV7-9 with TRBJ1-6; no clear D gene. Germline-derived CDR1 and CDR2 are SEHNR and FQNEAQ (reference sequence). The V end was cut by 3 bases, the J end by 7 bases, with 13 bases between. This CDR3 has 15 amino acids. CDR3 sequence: CASSFQVGSNSPLHF. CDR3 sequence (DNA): TGTGCCAGCAGCTTTCAGGTCGGCTCCAATTCACCCCTCCACTTT.